The 15 T cell receptor beta chains below come from one sample, sequenced in a study of metastatic and nonmetastatic thyroid tumors. Every patient underwent thyroid surgery untreated. TCRdb reanalyzed the PCR reads via MiXCR. The sample holds about 16,000 clones, 27% seen once. The sequenced material came from adjacent normal tissue. These receptors all stem from a female donor with papillary thyroid cancer or a benign thyroid nodule (not recorded which). Some clones in this sample may be carry-over from other donors' samples.

V gene TRBV7-2 combines with J gene TRBJ1-2, with D unclear. The CDR3 has 13 amino acids. CDR1 is SGHTA and CDR2 is FQGNSA in the germline V gene. V was trimmed by 0 bases and J by 5 bases, leaving 7 bases between them. For the CDR3, the DNA is TGTGCCAGCAGCTTAGCCGTTCGTTATGGCTACACCTTC. It codes for CASSLAVRYGYTF.

The CDR3 region is CSAKKQGGVGQPQHF. In DNA, the CDR3 is TGCAGTGCCAAAAAACAGGGGGGAGTGGGTCAGCCCCAGCATTTT. The chain couples TRBV20-1 to TRBJ1-5, with 8 bases aligning to TRBD1. The germline gives CDR1 DFQATT, CDR2 SNEGSKA (reference sequence). V shed 6 bases, J shed 6 bases, and the junction held 13 bases outside the gene matches. The CDR3 runs 15 residues.

The chain has TRBV6-2 or TRBV6-3 and TRBJ2-7, with 9 nucleotides matching TRBD1. The CDR3 is 13 amino acids. The V segment lost 8 bases and the J segment 6 bases; nucleotides outside the gene matches: 8. Germline V CDR1 and CDR2: MNHEY, SVGEGT. CDR3 loop: CASGDRAPREQYF. The DNA for the CDR3 is TGTGCCAGCGGGGACAGGGCCCCTCGCGAGCAGTACTTC.

The chain links TRBV5-1 to TRBJ1-2; D perhaps matches TRBD1 (5 bases). This CDR3 has 14 residues. Trimming removed 4 bases from V and 8 bases from J, with 18 bases in between. The V gene's germline CDR1 is SGHRS and CDR2 YFSETQ. This CDR3 is CASSLEGQSFGYTF. Here the CDR3 DNA reads TGCGCCAGCAGCCTGGAGGGGCAGTCGTTCGGCTACACCTTC.

The V gene is TRBV19, the J gene TRBJ1-5; D is uncertain. The germline V and J ends were trimmed by 5 bases and 0 bases, with 11 bases remaining between them. The CDR3 has 15 amino acids. Germline V gene sequence: CDR1 LNHDA, CDR2 SQIVND (reference sequence). Here the CDR3 reads CASSSVSGSNQPQHF. DNA for the CDR3: TGTGCCAGTAGTTCGGTATCGGGTAGCAATCAGCCCCAGCATTTT.

This chain uses TRBV28 with TRBJ1-1; 9 nucleotides line up with TRBD1. With V trimmed by 2 bases and J by 6 bases, 7 bases remained unmatched. The CDR3 is made up of 15 amino acids. Looked up from germline, CDR1 is MDHEN and CDR2 is SYDVKM. As DNA, the CDR3 is TGTGCCAGCAGTTTAACAGGGGGCCTCCTTTCTGAAGCTTTCTTT. Translation gives CASSLTGGLLSEAFF.

In this sample, this clone turned up a few times. V usage is TRBV6-2 or TRBV6-3 and J usage is TRBJ1-2; TRBD1 is a possible D gene (6 bases). The germline V gene has CDR1 MNHEY and CDR2 SVGEGT. This CDR3 comprises 15 residues. The V gene lost 0 bases and the J gene lost 6 bases, with 14 bases spanning the gap. The CDR3 sequence is CASSYSWGTGNGYTF. DNA for the CDR3: TGTGCCAGCAGTTACTCATGGGGAACAGGGAATGGCTACACCTTC.

This clone has ten or more counts. The chain is built from TRBV12-3 or TRBV12-4 and TRBJ2-5; D gene uncertain. This CDR3 comprises 13 residues. V lost 5 bases to trimming and J lost 5 bases, with 12 bases between them. CDR3 loop: CASSPGVWETQYF. The CDR3 bases are TGTGCCAGCAGTCCGGGCGTTTGGGAGACCCAGTACTTC.

On this clone itself: A much larger clone lies a single base off, so this may be a read error. Different DNA sequences within this sample yield the same CDR3. The chain combines TRBV7-3 with TRBJ2-2; D gene unclear. The CDR3 sequence is 15 residues long. V was trimmed by 4 bases and J by 6 bases, leaving 15 bases between them. Germline loops: CDR1 SGHTA, CDR2 FQGTGA. DNA of the CDR3: TGTGCCAGCAGCTCCTTCGCAGGTAGGTCCGGGGAGCTGTTTTTT. Amino acid sequence: CASSSFAGRSGELFF. The full variable domain, rest sourced from reference TRBV7-3 and TRBJ2-2, is GAGVSQTPSNKVTEKGKYVELRCDPISGHTALYWYRQSLGQGPEFLIYFQGTGAADDSGLPNDRFFAVRPEGSVSTLKIQRTERGDSAVYLCASSSFAGRSGELFFGEGSRLTVL.

The V call is TRBV20-1, the J call TRBJ2-7, with 12 bases fitting TRBD1. V gave up 3 bases and J gave up 5 bases; unmatched junction bases: 5. The CDR3 contains 14 residues. CDR1 is DFQATT and CDR2 is SNEGSKA in the germline V gene (reference sequence). The CDR3 sequence: CSARWDRGPHEQYF. In DNA form, the CDR3 reads TGCAGTGCTAGGTGGGACAGGGGGCCTCACGAGCAGTACTTC.

The J gene is TRBJ2-7, the V gene TRBV7-9, with TRBD2 as a possible D gene (5 bases). V was trimmed by 7 bases and J by 2 bases, leaving 15 bases between them. Germline lookup yields CDR1 SEHNR and CDR2 FQNEAQ (reference sequence). This CDR3 has 14 amino acids. CDR3 loop: CASITAGNTYEQYF. The CDR3 DNA reads as TGTGCCAGCATTACCGCCGGGAACACCTACGAGCAGTACTTC. Using reference TRBV7-9 and TRBJ2-7 for the parts outside the CDR3, the full variable domain is DTGVSQNPRHKITKRGQNVTFRCDPISEHNRLYWYRQTLGQGPEFLTYFQNEAQLEKSRLLSDRFSAERPKGSFSTLEIQRTEQGDSAMYLCASITAGNTYEQYFGPGTRLTVT.

V and J are TRBV7-3 and TRBJ2-7; no reliable D call. V lost 5 bases, J lost 5 bases, and 19 bases lay in between. CDR1 and CDR2 from the germline V gene are SGHTA and FQGTGA. This CDR3 spans 15 amino acids. The CDR3 spells CASSPSYQPTDEQYF. CDR3 in DNA: TGTGCCAGCAGCCCATCCTACCAGCCTACCGACGAGCAGTACTTC.

This clone was seen more than once but under ten times. V is TRBV12-3 or TRBV12-4 and J is TRBJ2-1; 9 positions match TRBD1. The CDR3 runs 16 residues. The J segment lost 2 bases and the V segment lost 5 bases, leaving 7 bases of the junction unmatched. CDR3 in amino acids: CASSPETGGTYNEQFF. The CDR3 bases are TGTGCCAGCAGTCCGGAAACAGGGGGCACCTACAATGAGCAGTTCTTC.

J is TRBJ2-1 and V is TRBV25-1, with a tentative D call TRBD1 (5 bases). The CDR3 contains 13 residues. CDR1 MGHDK and CDR2 SYGVNS come from the germline V gene. V was shortened by 5 bases and J by 4 bases, with 9 bases between the two germline ends. Here the CDR3 reads CASSNPGYNEQFF. In DNA, the CDR3 is TGTGCCAGCAGTAACCCAGGGTACAATGAGCAGTTCTTC.

This clone was seen a handful of times. The gene calls are TRBV10-3 and TRBJ2-1; D not resolved. The CDR3 is 13 residues long. Trimming shortened V by 6 bases and J by 6 bases, and 12 bases separated the two germline ends. The germline V gene has CDR1 ENHRY and CDR2 SYGVKD. The CDR3 here is CAIRGVGTNEQFF. The CDR3 nucleotides are TGTGCCATCAGGGGCGTCGGAACCAATGAGCAGTTCTTC.